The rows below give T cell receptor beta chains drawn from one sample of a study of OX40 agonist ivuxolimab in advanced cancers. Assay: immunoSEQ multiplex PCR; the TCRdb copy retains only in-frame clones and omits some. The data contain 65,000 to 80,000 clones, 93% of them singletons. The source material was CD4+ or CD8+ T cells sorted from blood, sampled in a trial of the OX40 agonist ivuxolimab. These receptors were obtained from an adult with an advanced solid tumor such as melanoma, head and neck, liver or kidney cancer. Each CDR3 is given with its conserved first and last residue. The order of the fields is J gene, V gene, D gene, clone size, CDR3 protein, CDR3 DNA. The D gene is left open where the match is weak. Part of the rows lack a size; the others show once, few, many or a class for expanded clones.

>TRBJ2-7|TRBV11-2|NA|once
CASSTVGSYEQYF
TGTGCCAGCTCGACCGTGGGCTCCTACGAGCAGTACTTC
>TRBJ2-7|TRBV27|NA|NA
CASSLSGTPGEQYF
TGTGCCAGCAGTTTATCAGGGACTCCCGGGGAGCAGTACTTC
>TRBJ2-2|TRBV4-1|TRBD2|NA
CASSLRFPRRETNGELFF
TGCGCCAGCAGCCTCCGATTCCCTAGGCGGGAGACAAATGGGGAGCTGTTTTTT
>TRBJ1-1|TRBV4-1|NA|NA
CASSQESAGRNTEAFF
TGCGCCAGCAGCCAAGAAAGTGCAGGGCGGAACACTGAAGCTTTCTTT
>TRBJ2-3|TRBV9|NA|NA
CASSASTDTQYF
TGTGCCAGCAGCGCTAGCACAGATACGCAGTATTTT
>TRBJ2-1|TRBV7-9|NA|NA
CASSLGSGDEQFF
TGTGCCAGCAGCTTAGGCTCCGGGGATGAGCAGTTCTTC
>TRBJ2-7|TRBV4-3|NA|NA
CASSQENGLGSEQYF
TGCGCCAGCAGCCAAGAGAATGGACTCGGCAGCGAGCAGTACTTC
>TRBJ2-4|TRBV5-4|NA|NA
CASSLDGGGPKNIQYF
TGTGCCAGCAGCTTGGATGGGGGAGGCCCCAAAAACATTCAGTACTTC
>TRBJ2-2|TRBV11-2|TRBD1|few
CASSPPRGRDAGELFF
TGTGCCAGCAGCCCCCCGAGGGGGCGTGACGCCGGGGAGCTGTTTTTT
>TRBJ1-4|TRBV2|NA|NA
CASSDAPEEKLFF
TGTGCCAGCAGTGATGCTCCCGAGGAAAAACTGTTTTTT
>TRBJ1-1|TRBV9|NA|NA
CASSPGGEGTEAFF
TGTGCCAGCAGCCCAGGAGGGGAAGGCACTGAAGCTTTCTTT
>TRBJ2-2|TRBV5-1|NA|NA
CASSFGQDNTGELFF
TGCGCCAGCAGCTTCGGGCAGGATAACACCGGGGAGCTGTTTTTT
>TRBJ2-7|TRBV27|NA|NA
CASSLRGRGGEQYF
TGTGCCAGCAGTTTAAGAGGCCGAGGGGGCGAGCAGTACTTC
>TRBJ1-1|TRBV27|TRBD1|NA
CASSSGQGVDTEAFF
TGTGCCAGCAGTTCCGGACAGGGAGTGGACACTGAAGCTTTCTTT
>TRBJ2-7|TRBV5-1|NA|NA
CASSLGPGPTYEQYF
TGCGCCAGCAGCCTGGGACCGGGACCGACCTACGAGCAGTACTTC
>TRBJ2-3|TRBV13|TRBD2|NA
CASSLAGGTDTQYF
TGTGCCAGCAGCCTGGCGGGGGGCACAGATACGCAGTATTTT
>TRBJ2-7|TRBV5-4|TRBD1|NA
CASSGGRTGTGSYEQYF
TGTGCCAGCAGCGGAGGTCGAACCGGGACAGGGTCCTACGAGCAGTACTTC
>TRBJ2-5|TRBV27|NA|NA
CASSPGRGETQYF
TGTGCCAGCAGTCCAGGAAGGGGAGAGACCCAGTACTTC
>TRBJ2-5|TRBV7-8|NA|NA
CASSQEAGEQYF
TGTGCCAGCAGCCAAGAGGCCGGAGAGCAGTACTTC
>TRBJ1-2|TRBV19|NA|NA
CASSIDQWGSNYGYTF
TGTGCCAGTAGTATAGATCAATGGGGCTCTAACTATGGCTACACCTTC
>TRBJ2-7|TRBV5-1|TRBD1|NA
CASSEGTGGDEQYF
TGCGCCAGCAGCGAGGGGACAGGGGGCGACGAGCAGTACTTC
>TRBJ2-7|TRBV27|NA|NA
CASSLARVGYEQYF
TGTGCCAGCAGTTTAGCGAGGGTCGGCTACGAGCAGTACTTC
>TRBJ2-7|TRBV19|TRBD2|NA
CASSESAGDLSYEQYF
TGTGCCAGTAGTGAGTCAGCGGGAGACCTCTCCTACGAGCAGTACTTC
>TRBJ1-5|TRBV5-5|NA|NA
CASSLKVASNQPQHF
TGTGCCAGCAGCTTGAAGGTCGCAAGCAATCAGCCCCAGCATTTT
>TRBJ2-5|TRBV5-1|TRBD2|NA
CASSLAREGSETQYF
TGCGCCAGCAGCTTGGCCCGGGAGGGGTCAGAGACCCAGTACTTC
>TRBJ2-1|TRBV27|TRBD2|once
CASSLSASGRAQFF
TGTGCCAGCAGTTTATCGGCTAGCGGGAGGGCCCAATTCTTC
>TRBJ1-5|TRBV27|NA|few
CASSEGRGNQPQHF
TGTGCCAGCAGTGAAGGACGCGGCAATCAGCCCCAGCATTTT
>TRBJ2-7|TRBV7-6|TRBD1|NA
CASSLEADRLDEQYF
TGTGCCAGCAGCTTAGAAGCGGACAGGCTGGACGAGCAGTACTTC
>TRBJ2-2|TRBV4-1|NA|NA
CASSTRQGGDTGELFF
TGCGCCAGCAGCACCCGACAGGGAGGCGACACCGGGGAGCTGTTTTTT
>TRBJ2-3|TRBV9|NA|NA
CASSPGGYSTDTQYF
TGTGCCAGCAGCCCAGGGGGGTACAGCACAGATACGCAGTATTTT
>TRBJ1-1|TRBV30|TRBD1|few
CAGDRPTEAFF
TGTGCCGGGGACAGGCCCACTGAAGCTTTCTTT